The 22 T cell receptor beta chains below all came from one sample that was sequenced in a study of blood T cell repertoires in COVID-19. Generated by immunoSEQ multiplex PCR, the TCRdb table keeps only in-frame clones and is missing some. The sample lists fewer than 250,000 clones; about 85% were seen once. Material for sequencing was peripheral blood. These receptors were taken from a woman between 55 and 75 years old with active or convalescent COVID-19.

This CDR3 is CASSVRDRGPNEQFF. CDR3 bases: TGTGCCAGCAGCGTCCGGGACAGGGGGCCTAATGAGCAGTTCTTC. The rearrangement links TRBV7-8 to TRBJ2-1; 12 nucleotides line up with TRBD1. The CDR3 is 15 amino acids. V dropped 5 bases and J dropped 7; count of bases not matched to a gene: 6. Germline lookup yields CDR1 SGHVS and CDR2 FQNEAQ. The full variable domain, with the rest looked up from reference TRBV7-8 and TRBJ2-1, is GAGVSQSPRYKVAKRGQDVALRCDPISGHVSLFWYQQALGQGPEFLTYFQNEAQLDKSGLPSDRFFAERPEGSVSTLKIQRTQQEDSAVYLCASSVRDRGPNEQFFGPGTRLTVL.

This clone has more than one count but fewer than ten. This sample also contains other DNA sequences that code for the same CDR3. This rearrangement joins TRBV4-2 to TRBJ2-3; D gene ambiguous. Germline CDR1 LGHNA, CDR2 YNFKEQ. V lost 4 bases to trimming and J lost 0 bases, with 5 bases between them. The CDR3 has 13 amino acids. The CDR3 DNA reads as TGTGCCAGCAGCCTTACTAGCACAGATACGCAGTATTTT. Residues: CASSLTSTDTQYF.

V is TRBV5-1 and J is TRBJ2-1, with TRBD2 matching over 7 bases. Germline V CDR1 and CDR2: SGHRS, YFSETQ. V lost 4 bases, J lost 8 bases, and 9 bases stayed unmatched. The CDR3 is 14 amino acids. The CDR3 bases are TGCGCCAGCAGCCCACGGACTAGTTTGGATGAGCAGTTCTTC. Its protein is CASSPRTSLDEQFF.

The CDR3 nucleotides are TGTGCCAGCAGACCCCCCGGACAGAATAATTCACCCCTCCACTTT. Amino acids: CASRPPGQNNSPLHF. The chain joins TRBV6-5 to TRBJ1-6; possibly TRBD1 for D (6 bases). This CDR3 contains 15 residues. Germline CDR1 MNHEY, CDR2 SVGAGI. With 6 bases removed from V and 5 bases from J, the gap between germline ends came to 14 bases.

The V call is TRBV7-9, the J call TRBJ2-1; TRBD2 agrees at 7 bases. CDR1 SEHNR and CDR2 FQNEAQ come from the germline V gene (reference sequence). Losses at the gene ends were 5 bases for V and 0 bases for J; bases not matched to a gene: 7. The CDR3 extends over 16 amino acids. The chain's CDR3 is CASSRVGGGSYNEQFF. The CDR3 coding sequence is TGTGCCAGCAGCCGGGTAGGCGGGGGCTCCTACAATGAGCAGTTCTTC. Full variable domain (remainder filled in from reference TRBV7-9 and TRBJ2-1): DTGVSQNPRHKITKRGQNVTFRCDPISEHNRLYWYRQTLGQGPEFLTYFQNEAQLEKSRLLSDRFSAERPKGSFSTLEIQRTEQGDSAMYLCASSRVGGGSYNEQFFGPGTRLTVL.

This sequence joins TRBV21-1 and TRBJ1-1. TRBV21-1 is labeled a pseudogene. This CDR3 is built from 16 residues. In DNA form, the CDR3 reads TGTGCCAGCAGCAGGGGAGGGGATAGCATGAACACTGAAGCTTTCTTT. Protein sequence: CASSRGGDSMNTEAFF.

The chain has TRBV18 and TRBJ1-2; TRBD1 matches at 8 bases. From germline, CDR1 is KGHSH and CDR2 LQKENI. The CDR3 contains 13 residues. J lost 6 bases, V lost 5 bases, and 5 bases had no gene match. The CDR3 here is CASSIRGPDGYTF. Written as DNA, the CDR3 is TGTGCCAGCTCAATCAGGGGGCCCGATGGCTACACCTTC.

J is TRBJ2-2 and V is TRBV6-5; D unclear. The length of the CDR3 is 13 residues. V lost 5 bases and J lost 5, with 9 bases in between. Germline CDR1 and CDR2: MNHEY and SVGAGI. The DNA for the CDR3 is TGTGCCAGCAGTCTTAGCCGGACCGGGGAGCTGTTTTTT. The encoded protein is CASSLSRTGELFF.

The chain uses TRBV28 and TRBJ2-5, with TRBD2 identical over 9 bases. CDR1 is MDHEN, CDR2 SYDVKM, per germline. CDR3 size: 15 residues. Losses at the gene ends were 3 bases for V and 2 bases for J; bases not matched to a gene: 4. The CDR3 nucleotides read TGTGCCAGCAGTTTCGGTAGCGGGGGTCAAGAGACCCAGTACTTC. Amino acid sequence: CASSFGSGGQETQYF.

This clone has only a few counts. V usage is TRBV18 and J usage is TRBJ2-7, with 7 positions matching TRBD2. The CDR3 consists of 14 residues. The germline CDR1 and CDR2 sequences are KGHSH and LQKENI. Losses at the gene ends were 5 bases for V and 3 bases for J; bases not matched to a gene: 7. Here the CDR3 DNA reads TGTGCCAGCTCAGAGGCTAGCGGACGCTACGAGCAGTACTTC. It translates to CASSEASGRYEQYF.

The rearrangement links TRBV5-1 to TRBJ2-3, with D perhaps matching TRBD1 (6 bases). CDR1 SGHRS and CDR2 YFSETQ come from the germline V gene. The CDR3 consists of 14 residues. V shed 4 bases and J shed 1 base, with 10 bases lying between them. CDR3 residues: CASSTGSGTDTQYF. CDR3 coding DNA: TGCGCCAGCAGCACAGGGTCTGGCACAGATACGCAGTATTTT.

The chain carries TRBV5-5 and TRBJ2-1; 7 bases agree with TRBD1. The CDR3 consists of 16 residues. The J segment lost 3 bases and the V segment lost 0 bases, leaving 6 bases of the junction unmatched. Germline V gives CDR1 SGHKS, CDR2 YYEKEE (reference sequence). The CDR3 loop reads CASSLGQGDFYNEQFF. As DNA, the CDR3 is TGTGCCAGCAGCTTGGGGCAGGGGGATTTCTACAATGAGCAGTTCTTC. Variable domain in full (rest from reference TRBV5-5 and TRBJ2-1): DAGVTQSPTHLIKTRGQQVTLRCSPISGHKSVSWYQQVLGQGPQFIFQYYEKEERGRGNFPDRFSARQFPNYSSELNVNALLLGDSALYLCASSLGQGDFYNEQFFGPGTRLTVL.

CDR3 bases: TGTGCCAGCTCACCTTTAGGGGGCACTGAAGCTTTCTTT. Translation: CASSPLGGTEAFF. The V and J genes are TRBV18 and TRBJ1-1; D possibly corresponds to TRBD1 (6 bases). V dropped 3 bases and J dropped 4 bases, with 9 bases sitting between them. Germline V gene data show CDR1 as KGHSH and CDR2 as LQKENI. The CDR3 contains 13 residues.

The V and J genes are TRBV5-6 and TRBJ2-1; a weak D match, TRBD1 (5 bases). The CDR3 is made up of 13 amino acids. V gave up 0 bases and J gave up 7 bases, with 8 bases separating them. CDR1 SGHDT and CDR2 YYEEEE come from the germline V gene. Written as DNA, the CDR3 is TGTGCCAGCAGCTTGGGCTACAGGAATGAGCAGTTCTTC. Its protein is CASSLGYRNEQFF.

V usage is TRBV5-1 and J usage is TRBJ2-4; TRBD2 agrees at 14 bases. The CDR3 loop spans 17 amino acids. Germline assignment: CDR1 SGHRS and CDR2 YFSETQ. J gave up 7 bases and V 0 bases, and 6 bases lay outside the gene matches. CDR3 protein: CASSLGLAGGPVNIQYF. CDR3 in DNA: TGCGCCAGCAGCTTGGGACTAGCGGGAGGGCCTGTCAACATTCAGTACTTC.

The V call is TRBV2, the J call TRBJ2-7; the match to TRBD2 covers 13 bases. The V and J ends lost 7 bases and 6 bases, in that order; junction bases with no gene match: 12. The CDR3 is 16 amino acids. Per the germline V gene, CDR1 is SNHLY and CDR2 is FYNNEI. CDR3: CASIPLSGTSGIEQYF. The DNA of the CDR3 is TGTGCCAGCATCCCCCTTAGCGGGACTAGCGGGATCGAGCAGTACTTC.

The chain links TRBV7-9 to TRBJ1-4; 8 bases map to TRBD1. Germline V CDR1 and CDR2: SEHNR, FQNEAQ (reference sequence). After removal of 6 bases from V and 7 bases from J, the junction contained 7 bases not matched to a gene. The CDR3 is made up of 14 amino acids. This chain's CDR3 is CASSPRGRGEKLFF. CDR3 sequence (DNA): TGTGCCAGCAGTCCCAGGGGGCGCGGTGAAAAACTGTTTTTT. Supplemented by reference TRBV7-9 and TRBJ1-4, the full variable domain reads DTGVSQNPRHKITKRGQNVTFRCDPISEHNRLYWYRQTLGQGPEFLTYFQNEAQLEKSRLLSDRFSAERPKGSFSTLEIQRTEQGDSAMYLCASSPRGRGEKLFFGSGTQLSVL.

CDR3 residues: CASSLVLSGSYTEAFF. CDR3 DNA: TGTGCCAGCAGCTTAGTTCTCTCGGGGTCCTACACTGAAGCTTTCTTT. This chain links TRBV7-8 with TRBJ1-1; no clear D. This CDR3 has 16 residues. Trimming removed 1 base at V and 3 bases at J, with 15 bases between. In germline, CDR1 is SGHVS, CDR2 FQNEAQ.

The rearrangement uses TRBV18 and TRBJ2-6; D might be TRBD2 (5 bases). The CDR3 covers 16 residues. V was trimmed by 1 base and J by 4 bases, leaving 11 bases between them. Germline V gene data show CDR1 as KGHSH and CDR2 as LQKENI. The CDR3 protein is CASSPLFVAGANVLTF. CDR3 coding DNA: TGTGCCAGCTCACCACTTTTCGTAGCGGGGGCCAACGTCCTGACTTTC.

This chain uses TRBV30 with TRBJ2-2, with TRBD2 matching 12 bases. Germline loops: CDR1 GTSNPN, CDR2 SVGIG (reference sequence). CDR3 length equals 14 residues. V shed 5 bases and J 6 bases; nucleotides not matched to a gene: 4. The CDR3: CAWDGLAGPGELFF. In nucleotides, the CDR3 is TGTGCCTGGGACGGACTAGCGGGACCCGGGGAGCTGTTTTTT.

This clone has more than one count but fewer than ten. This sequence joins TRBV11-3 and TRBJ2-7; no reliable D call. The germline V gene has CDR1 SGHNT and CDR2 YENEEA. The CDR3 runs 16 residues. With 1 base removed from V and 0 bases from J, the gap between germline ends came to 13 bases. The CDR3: CASSLVPPPSSYEQYF. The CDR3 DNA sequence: TGTGCCAGCAGCTTAGTACCCCCCCCCAGCTCCTACGAGCAGTACTTC.

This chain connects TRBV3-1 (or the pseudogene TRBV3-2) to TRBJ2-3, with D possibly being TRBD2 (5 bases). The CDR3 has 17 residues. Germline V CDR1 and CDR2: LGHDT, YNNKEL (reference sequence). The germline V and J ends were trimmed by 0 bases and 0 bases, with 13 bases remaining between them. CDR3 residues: CASSQDSTGFSTDTQYF. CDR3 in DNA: TGTGCCAGCAGCCAAGATTCGACGGGGTTCAGCACAGATACGCAGTATTTT.